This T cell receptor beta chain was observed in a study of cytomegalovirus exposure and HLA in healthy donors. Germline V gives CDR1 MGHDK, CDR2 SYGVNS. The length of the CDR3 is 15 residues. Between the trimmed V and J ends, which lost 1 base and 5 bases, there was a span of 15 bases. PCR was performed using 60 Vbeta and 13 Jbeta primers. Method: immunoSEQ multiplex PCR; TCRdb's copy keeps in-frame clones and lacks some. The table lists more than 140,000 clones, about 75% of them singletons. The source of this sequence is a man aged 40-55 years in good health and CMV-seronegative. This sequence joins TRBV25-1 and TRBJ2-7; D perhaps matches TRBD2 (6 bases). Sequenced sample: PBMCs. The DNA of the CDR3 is TGTGCCAGCAGTGAATTTGGGAGGAGTAAGGACGAGCAGTACTTC. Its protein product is CASSEFGRSKDEQYF.